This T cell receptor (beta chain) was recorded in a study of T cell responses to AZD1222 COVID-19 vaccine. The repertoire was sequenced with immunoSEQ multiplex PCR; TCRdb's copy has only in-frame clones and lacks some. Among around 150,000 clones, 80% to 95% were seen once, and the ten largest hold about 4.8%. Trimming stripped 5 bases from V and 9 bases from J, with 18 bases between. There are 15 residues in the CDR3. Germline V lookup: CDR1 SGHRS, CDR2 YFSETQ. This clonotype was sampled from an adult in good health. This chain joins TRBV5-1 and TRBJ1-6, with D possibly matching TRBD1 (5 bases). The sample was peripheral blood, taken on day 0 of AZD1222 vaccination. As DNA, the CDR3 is TGCGCCAGCAGATTCGGTCGCGGGGCAGGTTCACCCCTCCACTTT. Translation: CASRFGRGAGSPLHF.